The clone carrying this TCR beta chain showed up just a few times. The sample originates from a study of early T cells in non-severe SARS-CoV-2 infection. Using its own MiXCR run on the 5' RACE reads, TCRdb lists one record per CDR3 protein. The table records roughly 30,000 distinct CDR3 sequences, approximately 6.6% of them present only once. The specimen comprised whole blood, sampled at baseline. The sequence derives from an adult who was a healthcare worker with PCR-confirmed SARS-CoV-2 infection or an uninfected control (not recorded which).

This CDR3 reads CASNPARGDTQYF. The DNA for the CDR3 is TGTGCCAGCAACCCGGCCCGGGGAGATACGCAGTATTTT. V usage is TRBV2 and J usage is TRBJ2-3; the D gene is possibly TRBD2 (5 bases). Trimming pared 7 bases from V and 5 bases from J, leaving 13 bases between. Germline V gives CDR1 SNHLY, CDR2 FYNNEI. This CDR3 contains 13 residues.